These 21 T cell receptor beta chains were sequenced from one sample in a study of T cell responses to AZD1222 COVID-19 vaccine. Clones were read by immunoSEQ multiplex PCR, and TCRdb kept only the in-frame ones, dropping some. Counted here are some 150,000 clones, 80% to 90% occurring once; the ten biggest clones make up 6.9%. This specimen consisted of peripheral blood, obtained after recovery from COVID-19. The receptors shown here come from an adult who had recovered from COVID-19.

The V call is TRBV28, the J call TRBJ2-7; weak D call: TRBD2 (5 bases). V dropped 0 bases and J dropped 6 bases, with 12 bases sitting between them. Germline assignment: CDR1 MDHEN and CDR2 SYDVKM. This CDR3 contains 14 residues. The CDR3 DNA reads as TGTGCCAGCAGTTTATGGGCCGTCGAGGGCGAGCAGTACTTC. It codes for CASSLWAVEGEQYF.

The CDR3 DNA reads as TGCGCCAGCAGCGCTTTAGCCGGCACAGATACGCAGTATTTT. Translating it yields CASSALAGTDTQYF. This chain joins TRBV5-1 and TRBJ2-3; D not certain. V was pared by 4 bases and J by 1 base, with 10 bases between. Germline CDR1 and CDR2: SGHRS and YFSETQ. The CDR3 is 14 amino acids.

CDR3 in amino acids: CASRLAGDTGELFF. The CDR3 bases are TGTGCCAGCAGACTAGCGGGAGACACCGGGGAGCTGTTTTTT. The gene calls are TRBV9 and TRBJ2-2, with 11 bases fitting TRBD2. The J segment lost 3 bases and the V segment lost 5 bases, leaving 0 bases of the junction unmatched. The germline gives CDR1 SGDLS, CDR2 YYNGEE. There are 14 residues in the CDR3.

The chain has TRBV10-3 and TRBJ2-7, with 9 nucleotides matching TRBD1. Germline CDR1 ENHRY, CDR2 SYGVKD. Trimming removed 0 bases from V and 3 bases from J; junction bases left unmatched: 6. This CDR3 region has 16 residues. The chain's CDR3 is CAISESGQGDGYEQYF. In DNA, the CDR3 is TGTGCCATCAGTGAGTCGGGACAGGGTGATGGCTACGAGCAGTACTTC.

This clone occurred a few times. This chain uses TRBV5-1 with TRBJ2-3; either TRBD1 or TRBD2 may supply D (5 bases each). The germline gives CDR1 SGHRS, CDR2 YFSETQ. CDR3 length equals 13 residues. V lost 7 bases, J lost 2 bases, and 11 bases lay in between. The CDR3 DNA follows: TGCGCCAGCGGGGACGGGGCCACAGATACGCAGTATTTT. This sequence encodes CASGDGATDTQYF.

The rearrangement links TRBV10-2 to TRBJ1-2; possibly TRBD1 for D (6 bases). V was shortened by 7 bases and J by 5 bases, with 14 bases between the two germline ends. There are 13 residues in the CDR3. Germline V lookup: CDR1 WSHSY, CDR2 SAAADI. Written as DNA, the CDR3 is TGCGCCAGCACCCGAGGAGGGGGGTATGGCTACACCTTC. Its translation: CASTRGGGYGYTF.

This chain connects TRBV14 to TRBJ2-1; D perhaps matches TRBD2 (6 bases). Germline V gene lookup returns CDR1 SGHDN and CDR2 FVKESK. The CDR3 extends over 12 amino acids. The ends were cut back, 0 bases at V and 15 bases at J, with 12 bases in the middle. CDR3 coding DNA: TGTGCCAGCAGCCAAGAGACAACTAGCCCGTTCTTC. This codes for CASSQETTSPFF.

This clone was found once. CDR3 loop: CASSPRPGTDTQYF. In DNA, the CDR3 is TGTGCCAGCAGCCCCCGGCCGGGCACAGATACGCAGTATTTT. The chain uses TRBV7-9 and TRBJ2-3; D uncertain. This CDR3 region has 14 residues. The V gene lost 5 bases and the J gene lost 1 base, with 10 bases spanning the gap. From germline, CDR1 is SEHNR and CDR2 FQNEAQ (reference sequence).

The V and J genes are TRBV29-1 and TRBJ2-7, with 8 bases aligning to TRBD2. Per the germline V gene, CDR1 is SQVTM and CDR2 is ANQGSEA. After removal of 8 bases from V and 4 bases from J, the junction contained 10 bases not matched to a gene. The CDR3 sequence is 13 residues long. CDR3 amino acids: CSFIAGPQYEQYF. CDR3 DNA sequence: TGCAGCTTCATAGCGGGACCCCAGTACGAGCAGTACTTC.

The V gene is TRBV29-1, the J gene TRBJ1-1, with a possible D match to TRBD1 (6 bases). CDR1 is SQVTM, CDR2 ANQGSEA, per germline. V was clipped by 6 bases and J by 11 bases, with 16 bases between them. This CDR3 spans 11 amino acids. The CDR3 here is CSVQGVSWAFF. CDR3 DNA: TGCAGCGTACAGGGTGTAAGTTGGGCTTTCTTT.

The chain uses TRBV7-9 and TRBJ1-1; D gene unclear. This CDR3 comprises 14 residues. Germline CDR1 and CDR2: SEHNR and FQNEAQ (reference sequence). Trimming stripped 2 bases from V and 0 bases from J, with 7 bases between. DNA of the CDR3: TGTGCCAGCAGCTTAACTACGGTGAACACTGAAGCTTTCTTT. It translates to CASSLTTVNTEAFF. Supplemented by reference TRBV7-9 and TRBJ1-1, the full variable domain reads DTGVSQNPRHKITKRGQNVTFRCDPISEHNRLYWYRQTLGQGPEFLTYFQNEAQLEKSRLLSDRFSAERPKGSFSTLEIQRTEQGDSAMYLCASSLTTVNTEAFFGQGTRLTVV.

The chain joins TRBV5-8 to TRBJ1-1; D unclear. The germline CDR1 and CDR2 sequences are SGHTS and YDEGEE. The CDR3 runs 14 residues. V gave up 6 bases and J gave up 5 bases, with 17 bases separating them. The CDR3 is CASNNPARGTEAFF. The CDR3 nucleotides read TGTGCCAGCAATAACCCGGCGCGAGGGACTGAAGCTTTCTTT.

This sequence joins TRBV4-3 and TRBJ1-2; no clear D gene. The germline V gene has CDR1 LGHNA and CDR2 YSLEER. V lost 1 base and J 4 bases, leaving 13 bases between the germline ends. This CDR3 comprises 15 residues. The CDR3 reads CASSQGAGLIYGYTF. The CDR3 coding sequence is TGCGCCAGCAGCCAAGGGGCCGGCCTGATCTATGGCTACACCTTC.

The rearrangement uses TRBV5-1 and TRBJ1-2, with 7 bases aligning to TRBD1. V lost 0 bases, J lost 4 bases, and 6 bases stayed unmatched. Germline-derived CDR1 and CDR2 are SGHRS and YFSETQ. The CDR3 has 15 amino acids. CDR3 coding DNA: TGCGCCAGCAGCTTGGGGACCGGGACAGTCTATGGCTACACCTTC. Amino acid sequence: CASSLGTGTVYGYTF. The entire variable domain, with the rest obtained from reference TRBV5-1 and TRBJ1-2, is as follows: KAGVTQTPRYLIKTRGQQVTLSCSPISGHRSVSWYQQTPGQGLQFLFEYFSETQRNKGNFPGRFSGRQFSNSRSEMNVSTLELGDSALYLCASSLGTGTVYGYTFGSGTRLTVV.

The genes are TRBV3-1 (or the pseudogene TRBV3-2) and TRBJ2-7; perhaps D is TRBD1 or TRBD2 (5 bases each). Germline CDR1 LGHDT, CDR2 YNNKEL (reference sequence). The V and J ends lost 2 bases and 9 bases respectively, with 11 bases between them. The length of the CDR3 is 12 residues. The CDR3 sequence is CASSQLRGGQYF. Written as DNA, the CDR3 is TGTGCCAGCAGCCAATTGCGTGGGGGGCAGTACTTC.

The chain uses TRBV7-2 and TRBJ1-4, with D tentatively TRBD1 (6 bases). Looked up from germline, CDR1 is SGHTA and CDR2 is FQGNSA. The CDR3 extends over 13 amino acids. V lost 5 bases and J 10 bases, leaving 14 bases between the germline ends. For the CDR3, the DNA is TGTGCCAGCAGCCCCCTTGGGGGGCGAAAACTGTTTTTT. Amino acids: CASSPLGGRKLFF.

In this sample, this clone turned up once. The chain combines TRBV25-1 with TRBJ2-1; the D is unclear. The CDR3 is 13 amino acids. Germline values: CDR1 MGHDK, CDR2 SYGVNS. Between the trimmed V and J ends, which lost 8 bases and 6 bases, there was a span of 14 bases. CDR3 bases: TGTGCCAGCCATACTTATGGCGGCAATGAGCAGTTCTTC. It specifies CASHTYGGNEQFF.

The V gene is TRBV21-1, the J gene TRBJ2-7; the table's D call of TRBD1 was not tested on the DNA. TRBV21-1 is listed as a pseudogene. The CDR3 is made up of 11 amino acids. The CDR3 sequence: CARLGQDEQYF. The DNA for the CDR3 is TGTGCCAGACTAGGACAGGACGAGCAGTACTTC.

The rearrangement links TRBV19 to TRBJ1-5; 7 nucleotides match TRBD1. The CDR3 is made up of 15 amino acids. Unmatched junction bases numbered 10, after V lost 7 bases and J lost 4 bases. Looked up from germline, CDR1 is LNHDA and CDR2 is SQIVND (reference sequence). Here the CDR3 DNA reads TGTGCCAGTACCTCACTGGGACAGACTAATCAGCCCCAGCATTTT. Translation gives CASTSLGQTNQPQHF.

This chain joins TRBV7-9 and TRBJ1-4; D perhaps matches TRBD1 (6 bases). The V and J ends lost 7 bases and 6 bases respectively, with 15 bases between them. Germline V lookup: CDR1 SEHNR, CDR2 FQNEAQ (reference sequence). The CDR3 has 14 residues. CDR3 protein: CASNQMGADEKLFF. DNA for the CDR3: TGTGCCAGCAACCAAATGGGGGCAGATGAAAAACTGTTTTTT. The whole variable domain, remainder taken from reference TRBV7-9 and TRBJ1-4, is DTGVSQNPRHKITKRGQNVTFRCDPISEHNRLYWYRQTLGQGPEFLTYFQNEAQLEKSRLLSDRFSAERPKGSFSTLEIQRTEQGDSAMYLCASNQMGADEKLFFGSGTQLSVL.

The CDR3 reads CASSLLAGGGNEQFF. CDR3 DNA: TGTGCCAGCAGTTTATTAGCGGGAGGGGGCAATGAGCAGTTCTTC. The V gene is TRBV28, the J gene TRBJ2-1; 11 bases are a match to TRBD2. Germline V gene lookup returns CDR1 MDHEN and CDR2 SYDVKM. CDR3 length: 15 amino acids. The ends lost 1 base at V and 6 bases at J; junction bases unmatched: 2.